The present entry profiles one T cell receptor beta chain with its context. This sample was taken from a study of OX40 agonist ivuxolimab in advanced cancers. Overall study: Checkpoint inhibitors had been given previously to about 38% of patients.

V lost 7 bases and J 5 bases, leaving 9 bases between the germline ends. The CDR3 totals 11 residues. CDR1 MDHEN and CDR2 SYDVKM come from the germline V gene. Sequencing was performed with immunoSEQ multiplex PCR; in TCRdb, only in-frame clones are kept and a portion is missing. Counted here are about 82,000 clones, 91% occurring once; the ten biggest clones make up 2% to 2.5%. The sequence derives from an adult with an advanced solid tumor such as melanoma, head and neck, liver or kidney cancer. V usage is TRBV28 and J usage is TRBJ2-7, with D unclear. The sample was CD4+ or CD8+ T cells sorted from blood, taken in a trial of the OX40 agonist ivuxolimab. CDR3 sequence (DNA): TGTGCCAGCACTACGATAAACGAGCAGTACTTC. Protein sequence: CASTTINEQYF. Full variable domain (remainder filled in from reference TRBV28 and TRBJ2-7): DVKVTQSSRYLVKRTGEKVFLECVQDMDHENMFWYRQDPGLGLRLIYFSYDVKMKEKGDIPEGYSVSREKKERFSLILESASTNQTSMYLCASTTINEQYFGPGTRLTVT.